This T cell receptor beta chain was recovered during a study of somatic mutations in cytotoxic T cells in rheumatoid arthritis. Study overall: Some V beta antibody-stained T-cell populations were flow-sorted at nearly 100% purity, including V beta1+ cells sequenced for TCRB.

Original handling: When patient CD8+ clones larger than 1% were compared with published virus-specific TCRB sequences, few matched. Clones were read by immunoSEQ multiplex PCR, and TCRdb kept only the in-frame ones, dropping some. D and trimming come from the DNA, and the V and J calls and clone size come from that table. Seen here are about 13,000 clones, approximately 80% observed once, and the top ten hold about 20%. This CDR3 is built from 14 residues. Trimming stripped 2 bases from V and 0 bases from J, with 7 bases between. Looked up from germline, CDR1 is SGHRS and CDR2 is YFSETQ. The receptor comes from an adult with rheumatoid arthritis. Material: CD8+ T cells sorted from blood. The rearrangement links TRBV5-1 to TRBJ2-3; D gene uncertain. This CDR3 is CASSLLASTDTQYF. The CDR3 DNA is TGCGCCAGCAGCTTACTGGCCAGCACAGATACGCAGTATTTT.